The 8 T cell receptor beta chains listed next were all sequenced from one sample in a study of T cell responses to AZD1222 COVID-19 vaccine. Repertoires were generated with immunoSEQ multiplex PCR, while TCRdb's copy carries only in-frame clones and drops some. The table has roughly 110,000 clones, about 90% seen once. The input for sequencing was peripheral blood, taken on day 0 of AZD1222 vaccination. All receptors derive from an adult in good health.

The rearrangement joins TRBV7-2 to TRBJ2-4; D not resolved. V dropped 5 bases and J dropped 13 bases, with 18 bases sitting between them. Per the germline V gene, CDR1 is SGHTA and CDR2 is FQGNSA. The CDR3 is made up of 13 amino acids. Written as DNA, the CDR3 is TGTGCCAGCAGCCCGCGGCGGCTAGAAAGGCAGTACTTC. This codes for CASSPRRLERQYF.

Here the CDR3 reads CASSQDMQVYNSPLHF. The CDR3 DNA sequence: TGCGCCAGCAGCCAAGATATGCAGGTTTATAATTCACCCCTCCACTTT. The chain combines TRBV4-1 with TRBJ1-6; no clear D gene. V was cut by 0 bases and J by 4 bases, with 10 bases left in between. Germline lookup yields CDR1 MGHRA and CDR2 YSYEKL. The CDR3 runs to 16 residues.

This clone has only one observation. The rearrangement uses TRBV5-1 and TRBJ2-7; 9 positions agree with TRBD1. The junction had 6 bases not matched to a gene; V was cut back by 0 bases and J by 5 bases. Per germline, CDR1 SGHRS and CDR2 YFSETQ. CDR3 length equals 15 residues. The CDR3 sequence is CASSLAGTGWDEQYF. CDR3 coding DNA: TGCGCCAGCAGCTTGGCCGGGACAGGGTGGGACGAGCAGTACTTC.

This chain uses TRBV9 with TRBJ2-3, with D perhaps assigned TRBD1 or TRBD2 (5 bases each). This CDR3 comprises 15 residues. Germline assignment: CDR1 SGDLS and CDR2 YYNGEE. V shed 5 bases and J shed 0 bases, with 13 bases lying between them. Here the CDR3 reads CASSFLGDSTDTQYF. CDR3 coding DNA: TGTGCCAGCAGTTTTCTGGGGGACAGCACAGATACGCAGTATTTT.

The chain is built from TRBV3-1 (or the pseudogene TRBV3-2) and TRBJ1-4; D possibly corresponds to TRBD1 (6 bases). Germline values: CDR1 LGHDT, CDR2 YNNKEL (reference sequence). CDR3 length: 15 amino acids. V lost 4 bases and J lost 7, with 16 bases in between. CDR3 in DNA: TGTGCCAGCAGCCTAATAACGACAGGTGGTGAAAAACTGTTTTTT. Translation gives CASSLITTGGEKLFF.

V and J are TRBV2 and TRBJ2-5; maybe TRBD2 (5 bases). This CDR3 region has 17 residues. The germline CDR1 and CDR2 sequences are SNHLY and FYNNEI. V lost 6 bases and J lost 0, with 20 bases in between. CDR3 sequence (DNA): TGTGCCAGCAGACGTACACCCTCGGACTCCCACCAAGAGACCCAGTACTTC. This encodes CASRRTPSDSHQETQYF.

The J gene is TRBJ1-4, the V gene TRBV5-1; D perhaps matches TRBD1 (5 bases). Germline CDR1 and CDR2: SGHRS and YFSETQ. V dropped 0 bases and J dropped 8 bases, with 11 bases sitting between them. This CDR3 contains 14 residues. CDR3 nucleotide sequence: TGCGCCAGCAGCTTGGGGGGCCCTCGGGAAAAACTGTTTTTT. Translated, it gives CASSLGGPREKLFF.

The chain uses TRBV7-3 and TRBJ2-1; D gene uncertain. The CDR3 length is 16 residues. From germline, CDR1 is SGHTA and CDR2 FQGTGA. V was trimmed by 3 bases and J by 0 bases, leaving 12 bases between them. Here the CDR3 reads CASSLATSHSYNEQFF. The CDR3 DNA reads as TGTGCCAGCAGCTTGGCGACCAGCCACTCCTACAATGAGCAGTTCTTC.